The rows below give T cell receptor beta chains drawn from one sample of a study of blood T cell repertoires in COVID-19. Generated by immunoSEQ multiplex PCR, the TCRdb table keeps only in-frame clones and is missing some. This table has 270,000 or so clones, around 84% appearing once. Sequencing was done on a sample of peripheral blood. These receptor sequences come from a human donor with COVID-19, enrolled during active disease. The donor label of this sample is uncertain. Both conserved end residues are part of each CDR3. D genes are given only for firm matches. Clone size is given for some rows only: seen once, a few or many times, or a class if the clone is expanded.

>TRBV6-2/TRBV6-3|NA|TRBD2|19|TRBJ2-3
TGTGCCAGCAGTTATGGAGCAGGAGGGCTAGCGGGGTCCACAGATACGCAGTATTTT
CASSYGAGGLAGSTDTQYF
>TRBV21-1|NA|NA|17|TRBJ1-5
TGTGCCAGCAGCAATCCTACAGGGTTAGTCCTCCATCAGCCCCAGCATTTT
CASSNPTGLVLHQPQHF
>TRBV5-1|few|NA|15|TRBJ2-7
TGCGCCAGCAGCTCCTTGACAGGAGCCTCCTACGAGCAGTACTTC
CASSSLTGASYEQYF
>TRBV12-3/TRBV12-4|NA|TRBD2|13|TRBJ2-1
TGTGCCAGCAGTTTCCAAGCGGGGGGCCAGCAGTTCTTC
CASSFQAGGQQFF
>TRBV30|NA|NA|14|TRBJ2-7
TGTGCCTGGAGTGCAGGGATCCCGCCCTACGAGCAGTACTTC
CAWSAGIPPYEQYF
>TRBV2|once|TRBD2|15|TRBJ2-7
TGTGCCAGCAGTGAAGGTGCGGGACTAAACTACGAGCAGTACTTC
CASSEGAGLNYEQYF
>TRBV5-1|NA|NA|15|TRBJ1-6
TGCGCCAGCAGCTTGGGCGGGGGGCAAGGTTCACCCCTCCACTTT
CASSLGGGQGSPLHF
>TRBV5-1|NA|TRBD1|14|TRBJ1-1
TGCGCCAGCAACGCCGGGACAGAGAACACTGAAGCTTTCTTT
CASNAGTENTEAFF
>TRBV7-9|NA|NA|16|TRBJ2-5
TGTGCCAGCAGCCTAAGCGGCAGCATCTATCAAGAGACCCAGTACTTC
CASSLSGSIYQETQYF
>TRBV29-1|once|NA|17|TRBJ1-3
TGCAGCGTTGAAGCCCAACAGGGCGGTCCCTCTGGAAACACCATATATTTT
CSVEAQQGGPSGNTIYF
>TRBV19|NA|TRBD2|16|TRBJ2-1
TGTGCCAGTAAGGATGGGACTAGCGGGATTAACGGAGAGCAGTTCTTC
CASKDGTSGINGEQFF
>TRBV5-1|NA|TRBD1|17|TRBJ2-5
TGCGCCAGCAGCTTGGTTAGGGACAGGGGGACCATGAAGACCCAGTACTTC
CASSLVRDRGTMKTQYF
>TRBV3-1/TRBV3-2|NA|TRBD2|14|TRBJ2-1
TGTGCCAGCAGCTCGAGGGCTAGCGGAGCTGAGCAGTTCTTC
CASSSRASGAEQFF
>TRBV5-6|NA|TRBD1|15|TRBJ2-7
TGTGCCAGCAGCTCAGCCGGGACAGGGGGCCACGAGCAGTACTTC
CASSSAGTGGHEQYF
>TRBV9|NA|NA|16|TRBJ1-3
TGTGCCAGCAGCGTAGAGGTACAGGGCGTAGGAAACACCATATATTTT
CASSVEVQGVGNTIYF
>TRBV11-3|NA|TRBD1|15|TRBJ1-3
TGTGCCAGCCGGAACAGGGGTTTTTCTGGAAACACCATATATTTT
CASRNRGFSGNTIYF
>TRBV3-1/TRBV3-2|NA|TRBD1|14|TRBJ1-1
TGTGCCAGCAGTCCCAACAGGGGTGGGACTGAAGCTTTCTTT
CASSPNRGGTEAFF
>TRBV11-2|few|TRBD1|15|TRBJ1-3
TGTGCCAGCAGGGAGGACAGGGCAAAAGGAAACACCATATATTTT
CASREDRAKGNTIYF
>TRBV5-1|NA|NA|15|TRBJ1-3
TGCGCCAGCAGCTTACAGACCTCCTCTGGAAACACCATATATTTT
CASSLQTSSGNTIYF
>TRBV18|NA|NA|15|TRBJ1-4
TGTGCCAGCTCACCAACCCAGGGCCCTAATGAAAAACTGTTTTTT
CASSPTQGPNEKLFF
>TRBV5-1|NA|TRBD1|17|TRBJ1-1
TGCGCCAGCAGCTTGAGGGCAGGGGGCGGTGAAGGCACTGAAGCTTTCTTT
CASSLRAGGGEGTEAFF
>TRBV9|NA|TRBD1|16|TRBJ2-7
TGTGCCAGCAGCGAGGGAGGGGCGGGACAGGGGTACGAGCAGTACTTC
CASSEGGAGQGYEQYF
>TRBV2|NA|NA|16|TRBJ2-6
TGTGCCAGCAGTGACCGGCGGGGATCAGGGGCCAACGTCCTGACTTTC
CASSDRRGSGANVLTF
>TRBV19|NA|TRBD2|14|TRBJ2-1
TGTGCCAGTAGTATAGGCCTAGCGGGCAATGAGCAGTTCTTC
CASSIGLAGNEQFF
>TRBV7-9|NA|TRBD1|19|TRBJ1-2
TGTGCCAGCAGCTTTTCGCCCGGGACAGGGGGGGCTGGCGGCTATGGCTACACCTTC
CASSFSPGTGGAGGYGYTF
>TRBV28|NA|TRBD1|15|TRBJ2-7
TGTGCCAGCAGGAGCCGGGACAGATTCGATTACGAGCAGTACTTC
CASRSRDRFDYEQYF
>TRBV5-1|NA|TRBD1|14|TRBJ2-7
TGCGCCAGCAGCATCCGGGACAGGGTGGGCGAGCAGTACTTC
CASSIRDRVGEQYF
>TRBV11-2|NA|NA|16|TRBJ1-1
TGTGCCAGCAGCTCACGGACAGACCCTGGGAACACTGAAGCTTTCTTT
CASSSRTDPGNTEAFF
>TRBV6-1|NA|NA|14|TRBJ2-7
TGTGCCAGCAGTGAGGACACGGCCCCCTACGAGCAGTACTTC
CASSEDTAPYEQYF
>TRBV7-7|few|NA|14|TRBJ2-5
TGTGCTAGCAGCTTATCAATCAGCCAAGAGACCCAGTACTTC
CASSLSISQETQYF
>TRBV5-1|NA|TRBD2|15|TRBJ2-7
TGCGCCAGCAGCCCGGGAGGGACTAGCGGGAACGAGCAGTACTTC
CASSPGGTSGNEQYF
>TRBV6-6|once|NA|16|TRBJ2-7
TGTGCCAGCAGTTACTTCTCACAGGGAAGTGGCTACGAGCAGTACTTC
CASSYFSQGSGYEQYF
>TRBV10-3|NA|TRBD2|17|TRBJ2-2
TGTGCCATCAGCCTTAGCGGGAGGGCCCCTAACACCGGGGAGCTGTTTTTT
CAISLSGRAPNTGELFF
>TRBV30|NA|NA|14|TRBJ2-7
TGTGCCTGGACCCCCCCCTGGAGCTCCTACGAGCAGTACTTC
CAWTPPWSSYEQYF
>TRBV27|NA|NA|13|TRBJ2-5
TGTGCCAGCAGTTCCAGGGGGGAAGAGACCCAGTACTTC
CASSSRGEETQYF
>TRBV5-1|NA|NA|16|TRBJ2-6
TGCGCCAGCAGCTTGTCAACTACCTCTGGGGCCAACGTCCTGACTTTC
CASSLSTTSGANVLTF
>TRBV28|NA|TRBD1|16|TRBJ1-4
TGTGCCAGCAGGGGGCCCCGACAGGGAAATAATGAAAAACTGTTTTTT
CASRGPRQGNNEKLFF
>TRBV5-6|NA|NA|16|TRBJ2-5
TGTGCCAGCAGCCCGCCCGGGGGGACATACCAAGAGACCCAGTACTTC
CASSPPGGTYQETQYF
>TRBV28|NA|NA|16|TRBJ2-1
TGTGCCAGCACCAGGGTCGTGAGTCACTCCTACAATGAGCAGTTCTTC
CASTRVVSHSYNEQFF
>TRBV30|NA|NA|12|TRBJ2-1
TGTGCCTCAGGGAGCAGGGGCAATGAGCAGTTCTTC
CASGSRGNEQFF
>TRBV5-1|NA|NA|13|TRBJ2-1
TGCGCCAGCAGCTCCGACAGCTACAATGAGCAGTTCTTC
CASSSDSYNEQFF
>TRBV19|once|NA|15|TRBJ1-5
TGTGCCAGTAGTATGCCAGGCAGGGCAGTTCAGCCCCAGCATTTT
CASSMPGRAVQPQHF
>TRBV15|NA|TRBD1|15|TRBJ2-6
TGTGCCACCAGCAGAGGGCTGGGACAGGGCAACGTCCTGACTTTC
CATSRGLGQGNVLTF
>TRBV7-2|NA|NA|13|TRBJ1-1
TGTGCCAGCAGCTTAACGGAGAACGCTGAAGCTTTCTTT
CASSLTENAEAFF
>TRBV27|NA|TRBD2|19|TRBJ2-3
TGTGCCAGCAGGCCAGACCGGTTCTTTGCGGGAGGGCGGCCAGATACGCAGTATTTT
CASRPDRFFAGGRPDTQYF
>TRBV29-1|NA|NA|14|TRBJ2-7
TGCAGCGTTGGTTGGCCGGACAAATACTACGAGCAGTACTTC
CSVGWPDKYYEQYF
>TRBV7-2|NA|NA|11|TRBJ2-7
TGTGCCAGCAGCCGCCGAGTAGAGCAGTACTTC
CASSRRVEQYF
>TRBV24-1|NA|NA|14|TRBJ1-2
TGTGCCACCAGTGATTTGCACAGGGATGATGGCTACACCTTC
CATSDLHRDDGYTF
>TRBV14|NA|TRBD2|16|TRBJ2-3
TGTGCCAGCAGCCTAGGACTAGCGGGACCCACAGATACGCAGTATTTT
CASSLGLAGPTDTQYF
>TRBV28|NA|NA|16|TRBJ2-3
TGTGCCAGCCCGCCTCCGGGTAGCACTAGCACAGATACGCAGTATTTT
CASPPPGSTSTDTQYF
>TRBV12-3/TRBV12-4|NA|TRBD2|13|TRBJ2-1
TGTGCCAGCAGTTCAACTAGCGGGAGTTGGCAGTTCTTC
CASSSTSGSWQFF
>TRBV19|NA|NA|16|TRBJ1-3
TGTGCCAGTAGCCAAAACTTCCGGAGCTCTGGAAACACCATATATTTT
CASSQNFRSSGNTIYF
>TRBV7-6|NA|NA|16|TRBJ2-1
TGTGCCAGCAGCTTAGCTTCCAGGGGGACTGCCAATGAGCAGTTCTTC
CASSLASRGTANEQFF
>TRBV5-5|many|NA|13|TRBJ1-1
TGTGCCAGCAGCCCCGGGACTTTAACTGAAGCTTTCTTT
CASSPGTLTEAFF
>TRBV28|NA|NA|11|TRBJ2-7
TGTGCCAGCAGTGGCCCTTTGGAGCAGTACTTC
CASSGPLEQYF
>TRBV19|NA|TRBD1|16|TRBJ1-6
TGTGCCAGTAGAGAGACAGGGAGGTCCTATAATTCACCCCTCCACTTT
CASRETGRSYNSPLHF
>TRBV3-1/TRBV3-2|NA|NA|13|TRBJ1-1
TGTGCCAGCAGCCAAGCCGGGAACACTGAAGCTTTCTTT
CASSQAGNTEAFF
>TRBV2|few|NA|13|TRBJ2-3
TGTGCCAGCAGTGTAGCCTACACAGATACGCAGTATTTT
CASSVAYTDTQYF
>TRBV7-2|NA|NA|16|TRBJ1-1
TGTGCCAGCAACCCTTTCTTCGGGGATGTGAACACTGAAGCTTTCTTT
CASNPFFGDVNTEAFF